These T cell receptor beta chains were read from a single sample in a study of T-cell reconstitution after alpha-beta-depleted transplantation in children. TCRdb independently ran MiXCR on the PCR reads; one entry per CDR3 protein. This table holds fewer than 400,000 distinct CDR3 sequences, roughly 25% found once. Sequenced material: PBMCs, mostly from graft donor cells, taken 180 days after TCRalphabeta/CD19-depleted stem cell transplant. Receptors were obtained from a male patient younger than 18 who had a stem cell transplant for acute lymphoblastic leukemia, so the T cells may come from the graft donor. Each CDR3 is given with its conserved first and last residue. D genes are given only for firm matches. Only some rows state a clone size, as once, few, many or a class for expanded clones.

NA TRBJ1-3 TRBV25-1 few CASSDPRQGANTIYF TGTGCCAGCAGTGACCCTCGCCAGGGCGCGAACACCATATATTTT
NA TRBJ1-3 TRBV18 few CASSPPSRSSGNTIYF TGTGCCAGCTCACCACCCTCGCGGAGCTCTGGAAACACCATATATTTT
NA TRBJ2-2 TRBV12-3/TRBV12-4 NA CASRPGGGTGELFF TGTGCCAGCCGACCCGGGGGCGGGACCGGGGAGCTGTTTTTT
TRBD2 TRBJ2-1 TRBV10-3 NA CAISDPTGTSGRLPSYNEQFF TGTGCCATCAGTGACCCGACCGGGACTAGCGGGAGGCTACCCTCCTACAATGAGCAGTTCTTC
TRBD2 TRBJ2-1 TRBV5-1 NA CASSLPRTSGTNNEQFF TGCGCCAGCAGCTTACCTCGGACTAGCGGGACCAACAATGAGCAGTTCTTC
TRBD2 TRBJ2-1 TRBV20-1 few CSAIQGRLAGAGEQFF TGCAGTGCCATCCAAGGACGACTAGCGGGAGCCGGTGAGCAGTTCTTC
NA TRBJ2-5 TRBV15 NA CATSRTGRPQETQYF TGTGCCACCAGCAGAACCGGACGCCCCCAAGAGACCCAGTACTTC
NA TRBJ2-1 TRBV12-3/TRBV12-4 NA CASSLRRGNEQFF TGTGCCAGCAGTTTAAGACGGGGGAATGAGCAGTTCTTC
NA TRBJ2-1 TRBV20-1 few CSAPSFQNEQFF TGCAGTGCTCCCTCCTTTCAGAATGAGCAGTTCTTC
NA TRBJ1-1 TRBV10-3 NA CACRGGNTEAFF TGTGCCTGCAGGGGTGGGAACACTGAAGCTTTCTTT
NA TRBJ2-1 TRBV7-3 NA CASSLNFVNQYNEQFF TGTGCCAGCAGCTTAAATTTCGTAAACCAGTATAATGAGCAGTTCTTC
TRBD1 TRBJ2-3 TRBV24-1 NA CATSDLPGGHTDTQYF TGTGCCACCAGTGATTTGCCAGGGGGTCACACAGATACGCAGTATTTT
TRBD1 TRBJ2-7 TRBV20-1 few CSASPRTGLAYEQYF TGCAGTGCTAGCCCTCGGACAGGCTTGGCCTACGAGCAGTACTTC
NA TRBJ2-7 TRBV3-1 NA CASSQSYGQAYEQYF TGTGCCAGCAGCCAAAGCTATGGACAAGCCTACGAGCAGTACTTC
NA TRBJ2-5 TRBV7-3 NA CASSSTVLQTQYF TGTGCCAGCAGTTCGACTGTTTTGCAGACCCAGTACTTC
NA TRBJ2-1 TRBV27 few CASSNRQVSYNEQFF TGTGCCAGCAGCAACAGACAGGTTTCCTACAATGAGCAGTTCTTC
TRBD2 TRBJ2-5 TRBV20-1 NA CSARVRIAGQETQYF TGCAGTGCTAGAGTACGGATAGCGGGCCAAGAGACCCAGTACTTC
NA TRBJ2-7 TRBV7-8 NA CASSLVRGGAYEQHF TGTGCCAGCAGCTTAGTGCGAGGGGGGGCCTACGAGCAGCACTTC
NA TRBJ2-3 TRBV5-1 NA CASSTRPSSTDTQYF TGCGCCAGCAGCACGAGGCCCTCTAGCACAGATACGCAGTATTTT
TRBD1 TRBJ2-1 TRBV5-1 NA CASSLGRQGMRNEQFF TGCGCCAGCAGCTTGGGGCGACAGGGGATGCGCAATGAGCAGTTCTTC
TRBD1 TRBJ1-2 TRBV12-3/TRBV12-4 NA CASSRDRVDGYTF TGTGCCAGCAGCCGAGACAGGGTTGACGGCTACACCTTC
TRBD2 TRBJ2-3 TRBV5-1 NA CASSSLLLAGEADTQYF TGCGCCAGCAGCTCACTCCTTCTAGCGGGAGAGGCAGATACGCAGTATTTT
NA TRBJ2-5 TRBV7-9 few CASRVRGAWVLKTQYF TGTGCCAGCAGGGTTAGAGGTGCATGGGTCTTGAAGACCCAGTACTTC
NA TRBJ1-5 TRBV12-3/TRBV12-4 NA CASSPPGHSNQPQHF TGTGCCAGCAGCCCACCGGGACACAGCAATCAGCCCCAGCATTTT
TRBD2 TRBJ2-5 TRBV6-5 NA CASSYYGGREAFQETQYF TGTGCCAGCAGTTACTATGGCGGGCGGGAGGCCTTCCAAGAGACCCAGTACTTC
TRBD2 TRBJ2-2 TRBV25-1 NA CASSGLAGVGELFF TGTGCCAGCAGTGGGCTAGCGGGCGTCGGGGAGCTGTTTTTT
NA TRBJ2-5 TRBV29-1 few CSVERLDVAKETQYF TGCAGCGTTGAAAGACTAGACGTTGCCAAAGAGACCCAGTACTTC
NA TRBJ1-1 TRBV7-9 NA CASSFGGVNTEAFF TGTGCCAGCAGCTTCGGTGGAGTGAACACTGAAGCTTTCTTT
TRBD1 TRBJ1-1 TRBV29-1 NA CSAEMTGGVNTEAFF TGCAGCGCCGAGATGACAGGGGGCGTGAACACTGAAGCTTTCTTT
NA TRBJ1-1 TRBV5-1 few CASSLEPGHNTEAFF TGCGCCAGCAGCTTGGAACCGGGACATAACACTGAAGCTTTCTTT
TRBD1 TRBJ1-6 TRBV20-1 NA CSAGAGTGHYNSPLHF TGCAGTGCTGGAGCCGGGACAGGTCACTATAATTCACCCCTCCACTTT
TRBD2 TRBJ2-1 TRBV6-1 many CASRSGGSASEQFF TGTGCCAGTAGATCGGGGGGTTCCGCATCCGAGCAGTTCTTC
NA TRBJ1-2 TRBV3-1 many CASSQAARNGYTF TGTGCCAGCAGCCAAGCTGCCCGAAATGGCTACACCTTC
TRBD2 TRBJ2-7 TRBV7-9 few CASSSGGSGEQYF TGTGCCAGCAGCTCGGGGGGGTCGGGCGAGCAGTACTTC
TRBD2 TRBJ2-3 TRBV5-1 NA CASSLVSGATDTQYF TGCGCCAGCAGCTTGGTCAGCGGGGCCACAGATACGCAGTATTTT
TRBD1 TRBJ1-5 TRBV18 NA CASSPPDRGRVQPQHF TGTGCCAGCTCACCACCGGACAGGGGACGGGTTCAGCCCCAGCATTTT
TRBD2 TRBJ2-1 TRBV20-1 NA CSARDQAGDYNEQFF TGCAGTGCTAGAGATCAAGCGGGAGATTACAATGAGCAGTTCTTC
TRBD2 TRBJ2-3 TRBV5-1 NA CASSLALAGVGDTQYF TGCGCCAGCAGCTTGGCGCTAGCGGGAGTAGGAGATACGCAGTATTTT
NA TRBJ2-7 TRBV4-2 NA CASSQERRGTWYEQYF TGTGCCAGCAGCCAAGAAAGACGAGGGACATGGTACGAGCAGTACTTC
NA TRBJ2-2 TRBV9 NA CASSVVGGAGELFF TGTGCCAGCAGCGTAGTAGGGGGTGCCGGGGAGCTGTTTTTT
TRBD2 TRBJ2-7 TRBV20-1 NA CSARLAGLADEQYF TGCAGTGCCAGACTAGCGGGACTGGCGGACGAGCAGTACTTC
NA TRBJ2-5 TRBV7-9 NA CASGTPLVGGFQETQYF TGTGCCAGCGGGACACCGTTAGTGGGGGGGTTCCAAGAGACCCAGTACTTC
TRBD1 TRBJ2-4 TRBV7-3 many CASSQGQGNIQYF TGTGCCAGCAGCCAGGGACAGGGGAACATTCAGTACTTC
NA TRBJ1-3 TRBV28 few CASSLSISGNTIYF TGTGCCAGCAGTTTAAGCATTTCTGGAAACACCATATATTTT
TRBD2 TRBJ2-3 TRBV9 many CASSVVGSSGFTDTQYF TGTGCCAGCAGCGTAGTGGGGTCTAGCGGGTTCACAGATACGCAGTATTTT
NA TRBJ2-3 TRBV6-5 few CASSYLGTDLTDTQYF TGTGCCAGCAGTTACCTGGGGACCGACCTCACAGATACGCAGTATTTT
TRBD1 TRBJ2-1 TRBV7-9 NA CASSSSGTAYNEQFF TGTGCCAGCAGCTCCTCCGGGACAGCCTACAATGAGCAGTTCTTC
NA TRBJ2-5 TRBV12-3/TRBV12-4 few CASSLGWGRVRETQYF TGTGCCAGCAGTTTAGGATGGGGTCGGGTTAGAGAGACCCAGTACTTC
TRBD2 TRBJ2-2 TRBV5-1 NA CASSLAQFGRAGGELFF TGCGCCAGCAGCTTGGCCCAGTTCGGGAGGGCCGGCGGGGAGCTGTTTTTT
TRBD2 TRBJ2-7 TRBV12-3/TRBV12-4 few CASSGLAGGDAQYF TGTGCCAGCAGTGGACTAGCGGGAGGAGACGCGCAGTACTTC
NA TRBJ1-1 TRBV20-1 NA CSAPLDRGNTEAFF TGCAGTGCTCCTCTGGACAGAGGGAACACTGAAGCTTTCTTT
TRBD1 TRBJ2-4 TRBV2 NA CASSPPDRQNF TGTGCCAGCAGTCCCCCGGACAGGCAGAACTTC
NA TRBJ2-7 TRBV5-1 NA CASSLLDGTYEQYF TGCGCCAGCAGCTTGTTAGATGGGACTTACGAGCAGTACTTC